The 30 T cell receptor beta chains reported below all come from one sample, sequenced in a study of cytomegalovirus exposure and HLA in healthy donors. The protocol was immunoSEQ multiplex PCR, while the TCRdb copy is restricted to in-frame clones and leaves out a portion. There are over 100,000 clones in the sample; over 85% occur only once, and approximately 3.5% lies in the top ten. Sequencing input: PBMCs. These receptor sequences come from a young man in good health and CMV-seronegative.

The CDR3 here is CASSLLAGGRSTEAFF. The CDR3 DNA sequence: TGTGCCAGCAGCTTATTGGCCGGGGGGCGCAGCACTGAAGCTTTCTTT. The chain couples TRBV7-9 to TRBJ1-1, with D maybe TRBD1 (6 bases). The V and J ends lost 2 bases and 4 bases respectively, with 17 bases between them. This CDR3 contains 16 residues. Looked up from germline, CDR1 is SEHNR and CDR2 is FQNEAQ (reference sequence). Full variable domain (missing parts from reference TRBV7-9 and TRBJ1-1): DTGVSQNPRHKITKRGQNVTFRCDPISEHNRLYWYRQTLGQGPEFLTYFQNEAQLEKSRLLSDRFSAERPKGSFSTLEIQRTEQGDSAMYLCASSLLAGGRSTEAFFGQGTRLTVV.

The chain employs TRBV2 and TRBJ1-1; tentative D call: TRBD1 (6 bases). The CDR3 has 15 amino acids. V was trimmed by 5 bases and J by 5 bases, leaving 18 bases between them. Germline V gene data show CDR1 as SNHLY and CDR2 as FYNNEI. The CDR3 reads CASSTPGEISTEAFF. Written as DNA, the CDR3 is TGTGCCAGCAGTACGCCAGGGGAGATATCGACTGAAGCTTTCTTT.

J is TRBJ1-5 and V is TRBV2; TRBD1 might be the D (5 bases). CDR3 length: 15 amino acids. Germline V lookup: CDR1 SNHLY, CDR2 FYNNEI. Deletions cut 8 bases from V and 0 bases from J, with 14 bases between. CDR3 sequence reads: CASGLGGGSNQPQHF. The CDR3 DNA reads TGTGCCAGCGGGCTGGGGGGGGGTAGCAATCAGCCCCAGCATTTT.

The table lists this clone with a few counts. The rearrangement joins TRBV7-2 to TRBJ2-5, with no clear D. The germline V gene has CDR1 SGHTA and CDR2 FQGNSA. Trimming shortened V by 4 bases and J by 4 bases, and 13 bases separated the two germline ends. CDR3 length: 14 residues. The CDR3 sequence: CASSSASSPETQYF. The DNA of the CDR3 is TGTGCCAGCAGCTCCGCAAGCTCCCCAGAGACCCAGTACTTC.

The chain is built from TRBV7-2 and TRBJ1-4, with a tentative D call TRBD1 (5 bases). This CDR3 has 16 residues. Trimming stripped 5 bases from V and 0 bases from J, with 13 bases between. In germline, CDR1 is SGHTA, CDR2 FQGNSA. The CDR3 DNA follows: TGTGCCAGCAGCCGAACAGGTGTTGCAACTAATGAAAAACTGTTTTTT. It codes for CASSRTGVATNEKLFF.

The rearrangement joins TRBV11-3 to TRBJ2-1; 14 bases are shared with TRBD2. The CDR3 has 16 residues. Germline V gene lookup returns CDR1 SGHNT and CDR2 YENEEA. Trimming cost V 5 bases and J 4 bases; bases outside gene matches: 4. CDR3 loop: CASSLGLAGAYNEQFF. The CDR3 region has the DNA TGTGCCAGCAGCCTGGGACTAGCGGGGGCTTACAATGAGCAGTTCTTC. Full variable domain (rest looked up from reference TRBV11-3 and TRBJ2-1): EAGVVQSPRYKIIEKKQPVAFWCNPISGHNTLYWYLQNLGQGPELLIRYENEEAVDDSQLPKDRFSAERLKGVDSTLKIQPAELGDSAVYLCASSLGLAGAYNEQFFGPGTRLTVL.

The rearrangement joins TRBV7-9 to TRBJ2-1; 14 bases are a match to TRBD2. The CDR3 length is 14 residues. J was trimmed by 12 bases and V by 5 bases; bases with no gene match: 6. CDR1 is SEHNR, CDR2 FQNEAQ, per germline (reference sequence). The CDR3 protein is CASSPGTSGGSQFF. The CDR3 DNA is TGTGCCAGCAGCCCCGGGACTAGCGGGGGTTCGCAGTTCTTC.

The gene calls are TRBV6-5 and TRBJ2-2; TRBD1 matches 9 bases. The J segment lost 6 bases and the V segment lost 6 bases, leaving 8 bases of the junction unmatched. Germline CDR1 reads MNHEY; CDR2 reads SVGAGI. This CDR3 is built from 15 residues. The chain's CDR3 is CASRPGTGRAGELFF. Written as DNA, the CDR3 is TGTGCCAGCAGACCCGGGACAGGGCGCGCCGGGGAGCTGTTTTTT.

The count of this clone is one. The V call is TRBV7-9, the J call TRBJ2-1; TRBD2 aligns across 8 bases. V dropped 5 bases and J dropped 10; count of bases not matched to a gene: 13. Germline V lookup: CDR1 SEHNR, CDR2 FQNEAQ (reference sequence). This CDR3 contains 15 residues. The CDR3 nucleotides are TGTGCCAGCAGCCCCGCGGGTAGTAGCGGGGTCGAGCAGTTCTTC. This codes for CASSPAGSSGVEQFF. Variable domain in full (rest from reference TRBV7-9 and TRBJ2-1): DTGVSQNPRHKITKRGQNVTFRCDPISEHNRLYWYRQTLGQGPEFLTYFQNEAQLEKSRLLSDRFSAERPKGSFSTLEIQRTEQGDSAMYLCASSPAGSSGVEQFFGPGTRLTVL.

The J gene is TRBJ1-5, the V gene TRBV7-2; TRBD1 matches at 8 bases. This CDR3 spans 15 amino acids. V lost 5 bases, J lost 1 base, and 4 bases stayed unmatched. The germline V gene has CDR1 SGHTA and CDR2 FQGNSA. The CDR3 region has the DNA TGTGCCAGCAGCAGCTGGACAGGGAGCAATCAGCCCCAGCATTTT. It translates to CASSSWTGSNQPQHF.

This clone was counted once. The V gene is TRBV19, the J gene TRBJ2-3; the D gene is possibly TRBD1 (5 bases). The germline V and J ends were trimmed by 5 bases and 6 bases, with 9 bases remaining between them. The V gene's germline CDR1 is LNHDA and CDR2 SQIVND (reference sequence). CDR3 size: 12 residues. CDR3 in DNA: TGTGCCAGTAGTGGGGCTGGGGATACGCAGTATTTT. Translated: CASSGAGDTQYF.

The genes are TRBV27 and TRBJ2-1; 7 positions match TRBD1. CDR1 is MNHEY and CDR2 is SMNVEV in the germline V gene (reference sequence). The CDR3 is made up of 16 amino acids. J lost 0 bases, V lost 0 bases, and 2 bases had no gene match. The CDR3 sequence: CASSLSRDSSYNEQFF. CDR3 sequence (DNA): TGTGCCAGCAGTTTATCCCGGGACAGCTCCTACAATGAGCAGTTCTTC.

In its sample, this clone was seen once. The rearrangement uses TRBV7-9 and TRBJ2-1, with 7 bases identical to TRBD1. V lost 4 bases, J lost 9 bases, and 12 bases stayed unmatched. The CDR3 is 15 amino acids. Germline V gives CDR1 SEHNR, CDR2 FQNEAQ (reference sequence). DNA of the CDR3: TGTGCCAGCAGCTACGACAGGGCAGGGGCCAGTGAGCAGTTCTTC. Protein product: CASSYDRAGASEQFF.

V and J are TRBV7-9 and TRBJ1-3, with D possibly being TRBD1 (5 bases). Trimming took off 5 bases at V and 4 bases at J, with 15 bases between the two ends. The CDR3 loop spans 15 amino acids. CDR1 SEHNR and CDR2 FQNEAQ come from the germline V gene (reference sequence). Here the CDR3 DNA reads TGTGCCAGCAGCATTATGGGGGGTTCGGGAAACACCATATATTTT. This encodes CASSIMGGSGNTIYF.

The rearrangement links TRBV29-1 to TRBJ1-5; TRBD1 aligns across 11 bases. The junction had 9 bases not matched to a gene; V was cut back by 6 bases and J by 5 bases. The CDR3 has 15 residues. From germline, CDR1 is SQVTM and CDR2 ANQGSEA. The CDR3 DNA sequence: TGCAGCGTCACCATCCGGACAGGGGGCGATCAGCCCCAGCATTTT. Amino acid sequence: CSVTIRTGGDQPQHF.

This chain links TRBV27 with TRBJ1-1; D might be TRBD1 (6 bases). V gave up 3 bases and J gave up 2 bases, with 10 bases separating them. The CDR3 length is 14 residues. CDR1 and CDR2 from the germline V gene are MNHEY and SMNVEV (reference sequence). The CDR3 loop reads CASSFGGRNTEAFF. The CDR3 bases are TGTGCCAGCAGTTTCGGGGGGCGCAACACTGAAGCTTTCTTT.

The rearrangement joins TRBV29-1 to TRBJ1-1; maybe TRBD1 (5 bases). This CDR3 spans 12 amino acids. V shed 4 bases and J shed 5 bases, with 11 bases lying between them. Germline V gene data show CDR1 as SQVTM and CDR2 as ANQGSEA. In nucleotides, the CDR3 is TGCAGCGTTGGCAGGGATAGTACTGAAGCTTTCTTT. Translation gives CSVGRDSTEAFF.

The J gene is TRBJ2-7, the V gene TRBV28; D is undetermined. The CDR3 has 15 residues. In germline, CDR1 is MDHEN, CDR2 SYDVKM. V was cut by 3 bases and J by 2 bases, with 14 bases left in between. CDR3 nucleotide sequence: TGTGCCAGCAGTTTGCGAGGTGTCCCCACCTACGAGCAGTACTTC. Its translation: CASSLRGVPTYEQYF.

V gene TRBV20-1 combines with J gene TRBJ2-7; D is possibly TRBD1 (6 bases). The CDR3 spans 11 residues. CDR1 and CDR2 from the germline V gene are DFQATT and SNEGSKA (reference sequence). The CDR3 bases are TGCGGTTGGGCAGGGGCCAACGAGCAGTACTTC. It is translated as CGWAGANEQYF.

This clone was counted ten times or more. The chain is built from TRBV19 and TRBJ2-4; 7 nucleotides agree with TRBD1. CDR3 size: 14 residues. Per the germline V gene, CDR1 is LNHDA and CDR2 is SQIVND (reference sequence). V shed 3 bases, J shed 8 bases, and the junction held 7 bases outside the gene matches. CDR3 sequence (DNA): TGTGCCAGTAGTATCCGACAGGGACGGGACATTCAGTACTTC. Its translation: CASSIRQGRDIQYF.

V is TRBV19 and J is TRBJ1-2; TRBD1 is a possible D gene (5 bases). This CDR3 is built from 13 residues. Germline V CDR1 and CDR2: LNHDA, SQIVND (reference sequence). V was trimmed by 1 base and J by 4 bases, leaving 7 bases between them. The CDR3 DNA reads TGTGCCAGTAGTATAGCAGGGCTCTATGGCTACACCTTC. It codes for CASSIAGLYGYTF.

The gene calls are TRBV11-3 and TRBJ2-3; D remains ambiguous. This CDR3 comprises 13 residues. Germline CDR1 reads SGHNT; CDR2 reads YENEEA. V lost 3 bases to trimming and J lost 5 bases, with 9 bases between them. The CDR3 region has the DNA TGTGCCAGCAGCTTGGAGTACGGAGATACGCAGTATTTT. Protein product: CASSLEYGDTQYF.

The chain employs TRBV25-1 and TRBJ1-1; a weak D match, TRBD1 (5 bases). CDR1 MGHDK and CDR2 SYGVNS come from the germline V gene. Deletions cut 6 bases from V and 4 bases from J, with 18 bases between. This CDR3 has 15 residues. CDR3 amino acids: CASRPDSAGSTEAFF. As DNA, the CDR3 is TGTGCCAGCAGGCCCGACAGCGCTGGAAGCACTGAAGCTTTCTTT. Filled out from reference TRBV25-1 and TRBJ1-1, the complete variable domain reads EADIYQTPRYLVIGTGKKITLECSQTMGHDKMYWYQQDPGMELHLIHYSYGVNSTEKGDLSSESTVSRIRTEHFPLTLESARPSHTSQYLCASRPDSAGSTEAFFGQGTRLTVV.

This clone was seen once. The chain links TRBV27 to TRBJ2-1; 16 bases agree with TRBD2. This CDR3 is built from 17 residues. Per the germline V gene, CDR1 is MNHEY and CDR2 is SMNVEV (reference sequence). V was pared by 6 bases and J by 9 bases, with 11 bases of the junction left unmatched. The CDR3 loop reads CASSLPGLAGGFGEQFF. Here the CDR3 DNA reads TGTGCCAGCAGCCTACCGGGACTAGCGGGGGGGTTTGGTGAGCAGTTCTTC.

The J gene is TRBJ2-5, the V gene TRBV5-6; D perhaps matches TRBD2 (6 bases). The CDR3 is made up of 14 amino acids. The V gene lost 1 base and the J gene lost 2 bases, with 9 bases spanning the gap. Germline values: CDR1 SGHDT, CDR2 YYEEEE. The CDR3: CASSLRDLQETQYF. CDR3 bases: TGTGCCAGCAGCTTGCGGGACTTACAAGAGACCCAGTACTTC. Variable domain in full (rest from reference TRBV5-6 and TRBJ2-5): DAGVTQSPTHLIKTRGQQVTLRCSPKSGHDTVSWYQQALGQGPQFIFQYYEEEERQRGNFPDRFSGHQFPNYSSELNVNALLLGDSALYLCASSLRDLQETQYFGPGTRLLVL.

The chain uses TRBV6-1 and TRBJ1-4; no definite D call. The germline V gene has CDR1 MNHNS and CDR2 SASEGT. Trimming took off 8 bases at V and 7 bases at J, with 14 bases between the two ends. This CDR3 region has 13 residues. The CDR3: CASLGLIGEKLFF. CDR3 nucleotide sequence: TGTGCCAGCCTTGGTCTAATCGGTGAAAAACTGTTTTTT.

The J gene is TRBJ1-1, the V gene TRBV18; D remains unclear. The germline V gene has CDR1 KGHSH and CDR2 LQKENI. The germline V and J ends were trimmed by 3 bases and 5 bases, with 13 bases remaining between them. This CDR3 spans 14 amino acids. CDR3 bases: TGTGCCAGCTCACCGCGGTATGGTACAACTGAAGCTTTCTTT. It encodes CASSPRYGTTEAFF.

The chain couples TRBV7-2 to TRBJ1-2; D is possibly TRBD1 (6 bases). The CDR3 totals 14 residues. From germline, CDR1 is SGHTA and CDR2 FQGNSA. V was clipped by 5 bases and J by 0 bases, with 10 bases between them. CDR3 in DNA: TGTGCCAGCAGCCCCTGGACAGCTAACTATGGCTACACCTTC. Its translation: CASSPWTANYGYTF.

The chain links TRBV18 to TRBJ2-7; D might be TRBD1 (5 bases). The CDR3 totals 16 residues. V was pared by 4 bases and J by 3 bases, with 19 bases between. Germline V gene data show CDR1 as KGHSH and CDR2 as LQKENI. CDR3 sequence reads: CASSHPETGAVYEQYF. As DNA, the CDR3 is TGTGCCAGCTCACACCCGGAAACAGGAGCCGTCTACGAGCAGTACTTC.

The chain joins TRBV4-1 to TRBJ2-3; D possibly corresponds to TRBD1 (6 bases). This CDR3 has 17 residues. Trimming left V 0 bases short and J 4 bases short, with 17 bases between. Germline CDR1 reads MGHRA; CDR2 reads YSYEKL. The CDR3 is CASSQDRGQTGADTQYF. The CDR3 DNA reads TGCGCCAGCAGCCAAGATCGCGGACAGACTGGGGCAGATACGCAGTATTTT.